This TCR beta chain stems from a study of neurological immune-mediated disorders. Study findings and constraints: In HTLV-1-associated myelopathy, TCR clonal expansion was greatest, whereas multiple sclerosis had the least, falling below healthy controls. Across subjects, no CDR3 amino acid sequence appeared in expanded clones of more than one subject, a finding that suggested private repertoires in all groups.

The unsorted libraries originated from 2 million PBMCs kept at -80 C. TCRdb re-derived calls from the 5' RACE reads in MiXCR, one entry per CDR3 protein. The sample carries 75,000 to 85,000 distinct CDR3 sequences, 15% to 20% recorded once. As for this clonotype: The antigen remains unidentified.

Per the germline V gene, CDR1 is SGDLS and CDR2 is YYNGEE. V lost 4 bases, J lost 10 bases, and 14 bases lay in between. CDR3 length: 13 residues. The material sequenced was PBMCs. The source is a woman aged 40 to 49 in good health. The chain links TRBV9 to TRBJ1-4; tentatively, D is TRBD1 (5 bases). CDR3 DNA sequence: TGTGCCAGCAGCCAAATCCCGGGGGGAAAACTGTTTTTT. Its translation: CASSQIPGGKLFF.